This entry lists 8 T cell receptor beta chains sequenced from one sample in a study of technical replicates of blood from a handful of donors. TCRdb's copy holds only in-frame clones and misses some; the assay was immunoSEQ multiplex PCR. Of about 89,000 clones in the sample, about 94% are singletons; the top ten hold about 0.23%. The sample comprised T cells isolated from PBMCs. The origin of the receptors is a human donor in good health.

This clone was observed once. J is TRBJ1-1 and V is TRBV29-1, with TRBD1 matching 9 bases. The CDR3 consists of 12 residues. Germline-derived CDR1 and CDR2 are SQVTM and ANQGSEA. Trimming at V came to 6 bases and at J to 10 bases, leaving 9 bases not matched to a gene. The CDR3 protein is CSVEPRTGAAFF. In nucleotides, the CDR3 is TGCAGCGTCGAGCCCAGGACAGGGGCAGCTTTCTTT.

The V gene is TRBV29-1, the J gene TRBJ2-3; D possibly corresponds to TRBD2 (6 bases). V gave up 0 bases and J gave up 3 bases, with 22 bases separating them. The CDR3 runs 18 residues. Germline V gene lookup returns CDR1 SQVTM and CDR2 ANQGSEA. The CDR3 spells CSVEEREEVSRWTDTQYF. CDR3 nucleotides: TGCAGCGTTGAAGAGAGGGAGGAGGTCAGTAGGTGGACAGATACGCAGTATTTT.

This CDR3 is CASSPQDRNYGYTF. CDR3 nucleotide sequence: TGTGCCAGCAGCCCCCAAGACAGGAACTATGGCTACACCTTC. The J gene is TRBJ1-2, the V gene TRBV9, with D tentatively TRBD1 (6 bases). The CDR3 is made up of 14 amino acids. CDR1 is SGDLS and CDR2 is YYNGEE in the germline V gene. V was pared by 4 bases and J by 2 bases, with 12 bases between.

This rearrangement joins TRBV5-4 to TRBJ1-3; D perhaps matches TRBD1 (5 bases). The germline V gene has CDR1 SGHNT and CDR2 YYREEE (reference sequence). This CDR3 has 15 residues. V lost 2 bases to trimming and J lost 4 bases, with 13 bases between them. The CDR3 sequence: CASSFIAGFGNTIYF. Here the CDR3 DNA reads TGTGCCAGCAGCTTTATAGCAGGGTTCGGAAACACCATATATTTT.

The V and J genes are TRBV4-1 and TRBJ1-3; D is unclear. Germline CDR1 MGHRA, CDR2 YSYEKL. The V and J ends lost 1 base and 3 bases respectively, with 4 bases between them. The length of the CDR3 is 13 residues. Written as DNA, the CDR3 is TGCGCCAGCAGCCAAGGCAGTGGAAACACCATATATTTT. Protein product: CASSQGSGNTIYF.

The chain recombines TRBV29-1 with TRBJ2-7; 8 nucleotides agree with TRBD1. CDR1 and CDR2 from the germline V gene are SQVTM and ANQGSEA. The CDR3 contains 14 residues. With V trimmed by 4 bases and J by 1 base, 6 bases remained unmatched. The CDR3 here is CSVGAGQGSYEQYF. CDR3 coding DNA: TGCAGCGTTGGGGCCGGACAGGGTTCCTACGAGCAGTACTTC.

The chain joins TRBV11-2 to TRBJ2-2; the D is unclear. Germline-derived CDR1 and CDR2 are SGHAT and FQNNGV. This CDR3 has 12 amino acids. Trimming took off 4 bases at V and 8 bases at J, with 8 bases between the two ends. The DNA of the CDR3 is TGTGCCAGCAGCTCCCTGTTGGGGGAGCTGTTTTTT. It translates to CASSSLLGELFF.

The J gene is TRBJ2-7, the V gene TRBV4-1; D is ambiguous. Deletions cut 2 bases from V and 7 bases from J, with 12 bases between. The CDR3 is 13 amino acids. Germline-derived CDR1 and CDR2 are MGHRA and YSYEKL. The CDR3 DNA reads TGCGCCAGCAGCCAAATCATGAGGCAGGAGCAGTACTTC. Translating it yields CASSQIMRQEQYF.